These 26 T cell receptor beta chains originate from one sample sequenced in a study of response to subunit inactivated influenza vaccine. Via MiXCR, TCRdb re-called the RT-PCR reads, giving one row per CDR3 protein. The repertoire has under 550,000 distinct CDR3 sequences, 6.5% to 8% of them found once; the top ten carry approximately 12%. The input for sequencing was PBMCs from blood, taken approximately 25 months after vaccination. The receptors shown here come from a man aged 45 to 75 who received an inactivated influenza vaccine.

The chain employs TRBV6-1 and TRBJ2-2; maybe TRBD2 (7 bases). V was clipped by 2 bases and J by 6 bases, with 16 bases between them. Germline CDR1 and CDR2: MNHNS and SASEGT. The CDR3 totals 16 residues. Written as DNA, the CDR3 is TGTGCCAGCAGTGAACGCCGGACCGGGGGGCCCGGGGAGCTGTTTTTT. This codes for CASSERRTGGPGELFF.

This clonotype was seen ten or more times. The chain joins TRBV11-2 to TRBJ2-1; D not resolved. This CDR3 is 14 amino acids long. Germline V gives CDR1 SGHAT, CDR2 FQNNGV. With 0 bases removed from V and 4 bases from J, the gap between germline ends came to 7 bases. The CDR3 here is CASSLERKYNEQFF. CDR3 nucleotide sequence: TGTGCCAGCAGCTTAGAGCGCAAATACAATGAGCAGTTCTTC.

The sample holds many counts of this clonotype. The chain links TRBV6-1 to TRBJ1-4; 9 bases map to TRBD1. This CDR3 is 13 amino acids long. Germline values: CDR1 MNHNS, CDR2 SASEGT. Germline trimming cut 5 bases from V and 7 bases from J; bases unmatched to any gene: 2. The CDR3 DNA sequence: TGTGCCAGCAGTCGACAGGGGGGTGAAAAACTGTTTTTT. Its protein is CASSRQGGEKLFF.

J is TRBJ2-4 and V is TRBV7-9; D is ambiguous. Germline V gene data show CDR1 as SEHNR and CDR2 as FQNEAQ (reference sequence). This CDR3 region has 15 residues. Trimming removed 4 bases at V and 0 bases at J, with 10 bases between. In nucleotides, the CDR3 is TGTGCCAGCAGCTCAACTAAGTTAGCCAAAAACATTCAGTACTTC. Its protein product is CASSSTKLAKNIQYF. The entire variable domain, with the rest obtained from reference TRBV7-9 and TRBJ2-4, is as follows: DTGVSQNPRHKITKRGQNVTFRCDPISEHNRLYWYRQTLGQGPEFLTYFQNEAQLEKSRLLSDRFSAERPKGSFSTLEIQRTEQGDSAMYLCASSSTKLAKNIQYFGAGTRLSVL.

Only a few counts were recorded for this clonotype. This sequence joins TRBV3-1 and TRBJ2-7, with 7 bases fitting TRBD1. The germline CDR1 and CDR2 sequences are LGHDT and YNNKEL (reference sequence). V lost 5 bases and J lost 5; bases outside the gene matches: 9. The CDR3 extends over 14 amino acids. The CDR3 spells CASSAPNRGNEQYF. CDR3 bases: TGTGCCAGCAGCGCACCTAACAGGGGTAACGAGCAGTACTTC.

This clonotype was found a few times. The gene calls are TRBV4-3 and TRBJ1-6; maybe TRBD1 (6 bases). V lost 3 bases and J 8 bases, leaving 14 bases between the germline ends. Germline CDR1 and CDR2: LGHNA and YSLEER. The CDR3 sequence is 15 residues long. In DNA form, the CDR3 reads TGCGCCAGCAGCCACCAAAACACAGGGTATTCACCCCTCCACTTT. Translation: CASSHQNTGYSPLHF.

This clonotype was picked up many times. V and J are TRBV2 and TRBJ2-5; D possibly corresponds to TRBD1 (6 bases). The germline V gene encodes CDR1 SNHLY and CDR2 FYNNEI. Trimming removed 3 bases from V and 3 bases from J, with 8 bases in between. This CDR3 is built from 13 residues. CDR3 coding DNA: TGTGCCAGCAGTGACGCAGGGGAAGAGACCCAGTACTTC. It yields the protein CASSDAGEETQYF.

This clonotype showed up just a few times. J is TRBJ1-2 and V is TRBV9; tentative D call: TRBD1 (5 bases). Trimming cost V 5 bases and J 6 bases, with 14 bases left between them. Looked up from germline, CDR1 is SGDLS and CDR2 is YYNGEE. The CDR3 sequence is 13 residues long. CDR3 nucleotides: TGTGCCAGCAGAGGGGCTTTGAGGGATGGCTACACCTTC. It encodes CASRGALRDGYTF.

This CDR3 is CASSLGADYSYEQYF. The CDR3 nucleotides are TGTGCCAGCAGCTTGGGGGCCGATTACTCCTACGAGCAGTACTTC. This chain connects TRBV5-6 to TRBJ2-7; no clear D gene. The germline V gene has CDR1 SGHDT and CDR2 YYEEEE. The V and J ends lost 0 bases and 0 bases respectively, with 10 bases between them. The CDR3 contains 15 residues.

This clonotype was found many times. V usage is TRBV6-5 and J usage is TRBJ2-7; D call uncertain. Germline assignment: CDR1 MNHEY and CDR2 SVGAGI. Trimming stripped 0 bases from V and 1 base from J, with 10 bases between. The length of the CDR3 is 15 residues. The CDR3 sequence: CASSYSSGFSYEQYF. CDR3 coding DNA: TGTGCCAGCAGTTACTCGAGTGGGTTTTCCTACGAGCAGTACTTC.

The rearrangement links TRBV12-3 or TRBV12-4 to TRBJ2-1; 7 positions agree with TRBD2. The V segment lost 7 bases and the J segment 9 bases; nucleotides outside the gene matches: 6. The CDR3 consists of 12 residues. In DNA form, the CDR3 reads TGTGCCAGCAAAGCGGGATCCAGTGAGCAGTTCTTC. Translating gives CASKAGSSEQFF.

This clonotype was detected many times. V usage is TRBV29-1 and J usage is TRBJ2-1; the D gene could be TRBD1 or TRBD2 (6 bases each). The CDR3 is 12 residues long. V was trimmed by 7 bases and J by 7 bases, leaving 14 bases between them. The germline gives CDR1 SQVTM, CDR2 ANQGSEA. CDR3: CSGWRGENEQFF. CDR3 in DNA: TGCAGCGGTTGGAGGGGGGAAAATGAGCAGTTCTTC.

The V gene is TRBV5-8, the J gene TRBJ1-2; D unresolved. The V end was cut by 2 bases, the J end by 4 bases, with 6 bases between. Germline CDR1 is SGHTS and CDR2 is YDEGEE. CDR3 size: 12 residues. The DNA of the CDR3 is TGTGCCAGCAGCTTCCTCTCCTATGGCTACACCTTC. It yields the protein CASSFLSYGYTF.

This clonotype was picked up a small number of times. The V gene is TRBV18, the J gene TRBJ2-7; D is unclear. Deletions cut 3 bases from V and 5 bases from J, with 11 bases between. The CDR3 has 13 amino acids. The germline CDR1 and CDR2 sequences are KGHSH and LQKENI. The CDR3 is CASSPRLENEQYF. For the CDR3, the DNA is TGTGCCAGCTCACCCCGACTGGAGAACGAGCAGTACTTC.

This clonotype was counted a few times. This chain uses TRBV5-1 with TRBJ2-3, with TRBD2 matching 7 bases. The CDR3 has 14 residues. From germline, CDR1 is SGHRS and CDR2 YFSETQ. The ends lost 4 bases at V and 3 bases at J; junction bases unmatched: 5. For the CDR3, the DNA is TGCGCCAGCAGCCGGGGGGACCAAACAGATACGCAGTATTTT. It translates to CASSRGDQTDTQYF.

This clonotype has a count of ten or more. The V and J genes are TRBV7-2 and TRBJ2-5, with D perhaps matching TRBD1 or TRBD2 (6 bases each). V was trimmed by 1 base and J by 5 bases, leaving 14 bases between them. CDR1 and CDR2 (germline): SGHTA, FQGNSA. The CDR3 is 15 amino acids. This CDR3 reads CASSLVGGREETQYF. CDR3 in DNA: TGTGCCAGCAGCTTAGTTGGGGGGCGCGAGGAGACCCAGTACTTC.

The table lists this clonotype with many counts. V usage is TRBV28 and J usage is TRBJ1-2; weak D call: TRBD1 (6 bases). The CDR3 extends over 15 amino acids. Trimming removed 4 bases at V and 6 bases at J, with 18 bases between. Germline lookup yields CDR1 MDHEN and CDR2 SYDVKM. CDR3 nucleotide sequence: TGTGCCAGCAGTTCCCTAAGGGGCAGGGGAAATGGCTACACCTTC. This codes for CASSSLRGRGNGYTF.

This clonotype was detected many times. Written as DNA, the CDR3 is TGCAGCGTCACTGAACCGGGCACTGAAGCTTTCTTT. The encoded protein is CSVTEPGTEAFF. The chain employs TRBV29-1 and TRBJ1-1, with unresolved D. This CDR3 region has 12 residues. The V gene's germline CDR1 is SQVTM and CDR2 ANQGSEA. Deletions cut 6 bases from V and 4 bases from J, with 12 bases between.

This clonotype was counted between two and nine times. The chain recombines TRBV9 with TRBJ1-1; D is possibly TRBD1 (6 bases). Trimming stripped 0 bases from V and 4 bases from J, with 16 bases between. Per germline, CDR1 SGDLS and CDR2 YYNGEE. This CDR3 spans 16 amino acids. The DNA of the CDR3 is TGTGCCAGCAGCGTAGGTTCCGGGGGCGCGGTCACTGAAGCTTTCTTT. This encodes CASSVGSGGAVTEAFF. Complete variable domain (other parts from reference TRBV9 and TRBJ1-1): DSGVTQTPKHLITATGQRVTLRCSPRSGDLSVYWYQQSLDQGLQFLIQYYNGEERAKGNILERFSAQQFPDLHSELNLSSLELGDSALYFCASSVGSGGAVTEAFFGQGTRLTVV.

CDR3 sequence (DNA): TGTGCCACCAGTGACGACGGGGATGTAGGGGAGCAGTACTTC. Its translation is CATSDDGDVGEQYF. This chain links TRBV24-1 with TRBJ2-7; perhaps TRBD2 as D (5 bases). The CDR3 is made up of 14 amino acids. Germline V gene sequence: CDR1 KGHDR, CDR2 SFDVKD. V lost 4 bases and J lost 7, with 16 bases in between.

In its sample, this clonotype was seen a few times. The rearrangement links TRBV6-2 or TRBV6-3 to TRBJ1-5; D is undetermined. The V end lost 6 bases, the J end lost 4 bases, and 13 bases lay between the germline ends. The CDR3 length is 14 residues. CDR1 and CDR2 (germline): MNHEY, SVGEGT. This chain's CDR3 is CASRPIPVNQPQHF. In nucleotides, the CDR3 is TGTGCCAGCAGGCCAATACCGGTAAATCAGCCCCAGCATTTT.

This clonotype was picked up many times. The chain links TRBV29-1 to TRBJ2-7; D is perhaps TRBD1 (5 bases). The CDR3 consists of 12 residues. Looked up from germline, CDR1 is SQVTM and CDR2 is ANQGSEA. Trimming stripped 3 bases from V and 3 bases from J, with 9 bases between. The CDR3 region is CSVDMGHYEQYF. The CDR3 coding sequence is TGCAGCGTTGACATGGGGCACTACGAGCAGTACTTC.

This clonotype was recorded many times. The rearrangement uses TRBV5-1 and TRBJ2-3, with D possibly matching TRBD1 (6 bases). Trimming took 4 bases from V and 0 from J, leaving 12 bases between them. This CDR3 region has 15 residues. Per the germline V gene, CDR1 is SGHRS and CDR2 is YFSETQ. CDR3 residues: CASSRTVLSTDTQYF. The CDR3 DNA sequence: TGCGCCAGCAGCCGGACAGTTTTAAGCACAGATACGCAGTATTTT.

This chain links TRBV15 with TRBJ2-7, with a tentative D call TRBD2 (5 bases). The CDR3 loop spans 14 amino acids. The ends were cut back, 1 base at V and 0 bases at J, with 7 bases in the middle. Looked up from germline, CDR1 is LNHNV and CDR2 is YYDKDF (reference sequence). The CDR3 DNA follows: TGTGCCACCAGCAGAGGTAGCGCCTCCTACGAGCAGTACTTC. Its protein product is CATSRGSASYEQYF. Full variable domain (remainder filled in from reference TRBV15 and TRBJ2-7): DAMVIQNPRYQVTQFGKPVTLSCSQTLNHNVMYWYQQKSSQAPKLLFHYYDKDFNNEADTPDNFQSRRPNTSFCFLDIRSPGLGDTAMYLCATSRGSASYEQYFGPGTRLTVT.

This clonotype came up a few times. A read error may explain this, as a much larger clone is one base away. The V and J genes are TRBV20-1 and TRBJ1-5; D not resolved. The germline V gene encodes CDR1 DFQATT and CDR2 SNEGSKA (reference sequence). The CDR3 has 13 amino acids. The V end lost 0 bases, the J end lost 4 bases, and 7 bases lay between the germline ends. The CDR3 DNA reads TGCAGTGCTAGAGACTCGGGAAATCAGCCCCAGCATTTT. Amino acid sequence: CSARDSGNQPQHF.

This clonotype showed up many times. The chain joins TRBV12-3 or TRBV12-4 to TRBJ1-1, with 7 bases fitting TRBD1. This CDR3 region has 17 residues. J was trimmed by 1 base and V by 5 bases; bases with no gene match: 13. The CDR3 DNA sequence: TGTGCCAGCAGTCCAGGGGGGGCCGGGGCAGAGAACACTGAAGCTTTCTTT. Protein: CASSPGGAGAENTEAFF.